These 2 T cell receptor beta chains originate from one sample sequenced in a study of OX40 agonist ivuxolimab in advanced cancers. The data were produced by immunoSEQ multiplex PCR, yet TCRdb's version contains in-frame clones alone and is incomplete. The sample has about 80,000 clones; 94% are singletons. The specimen comprised CD4+ or CD8+ T cells sorted from blood, sampled in a trial of the OX40 agonist ivuxolimab. The source is an adult with an advanced solid tumor such as melanoma, head and neck, liver or kidney cancer.

The chain employs TRBV9 and TRBJ1-4; D gene unclear. V lost 0 bases and J 4 bases, leaving 13 bases between the germline ends. The CDR3 consists of 16 residues. The germline CDR1 and CDR2 sequences are SGDLS and YYNGEE. CDR3 protein: CASSVAWGPFNEKLFF. In DNA, the CDR3 is TGTGCCAGCAGCGTAGCGTGGGGTCCCTTTAATGAAAAACTGTTTTTT.

This sequence joins TRBV6-5 and TRBJ2-7, with 9 bases identical to TRBD1. Unmatched junction bases numbered 6, after V lost 9 bases and J lost 3 bases. CDR1 and CDR2 from the germline V gene are MNHEY and SVGAGI. This CDR3 is built from 13 residues. CDR3 coding DNA: TGTGCCAGTATGGGACAGGGATTCTACGAGCAGTACTTC. Translating it yields CASMGQGFYEQYF.